This TCR beta chain was documented in a study of cytomegalovirus exposure and HLA in healthy donors. Study observations and caveats: In most subjects, TCR beta sequences reportedly gave accurate predictions of HLA-A and HLA-B alleles. Among the most significant clusters, several appeared linked to common viral pathogens in a later analysis.

PCR employed 60 Vbeta and 13 Jbeta primers. This table comes from immunoSEQ multiplex PCR, and its TCRdb copy is limited to in-frame clones, with some not included. Among about 150,000 clones listed, roughly 79% were seen once. On this clone: What it recognizes is unknown.

V lost 4 bases, J lost 3 bases, and 1 base stayed unmatched. Germline V gene sequence: CDR1 SGHRS, CDR2 YFSETQ. CDR3 size: 13 residues. This receptor was obtained from a male donor in good health and CMV-seronegative. The chain combines TRBV5-1 with TRBJ1-2; 9 bases fit TRBD1. Specimen: PBMCs. CDR3 sequence: CASSRQGDYGYTF. Written as DNA, the CDR3 is TGCGCCAGCAGCCGACAGGGGGACTATGGCTACACCTTC.